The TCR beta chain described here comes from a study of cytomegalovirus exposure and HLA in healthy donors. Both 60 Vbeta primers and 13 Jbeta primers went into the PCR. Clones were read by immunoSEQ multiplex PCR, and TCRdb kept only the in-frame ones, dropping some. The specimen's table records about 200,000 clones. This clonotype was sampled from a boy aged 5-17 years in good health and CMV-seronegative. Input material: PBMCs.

CDR3 bases: TGTGCCACCAGCAGGGGACAGGATTACGAGCAGTACTTC. Translation: CATSRGQDYEQYF. The chain carries TRBV15 and TRBJ2-7; 8 bases fit TRBD1. J was trimmed by 4 bases and V by 3 bases; bases with no gene match: 2. CDR1 and CDR2 from the germline V gene are LNHNV and YYDKDF (reference sequence). The length of the CDR3 is 13 residues. The full variable domain, in which reference TRBV15 and TRBJ2-7 provide the parts outside the CDR3, is DAMVIQNPRYQVTQFGKPVTLSCSQTLNHNVMYWYQQKSSQAPKLLFHYYDKDFNNEADTPDNFQSRRPNTSFCFLDIRSPGLGDTAMYLCATSRGQDYEQYFGPGTRLTVT.